Listed below are T cell receptor beta chains from one sample, sequenced in a study of blood T cells in healthy people across ages. Each CDR3 protein is one row after TCRdb ran MiXCR on the 5' RACE reads. In the table there are fewer than 800,000 distinct CDR3 sequences, 45% to 50% of which are singletons. Sequenced sample: blood. These TCRs come from a woman in her sixties or seventies in good health. The CDR3 runs from the conserved cysteine through the conserved F or W. D genes are given only for firm matches. Clone size is stated in some rows and not others, as once, few, many or a class when expanded.

d_call: .; j_call: TRBJ2-1; v_call: TRBV7-9; clone_size: once; cdr3_nt: TGTGCCAGCAGCCGAAGTAAGGGAAACAATGAGCAGTTCTTC; cdr3_aa: CASSRSKGNNEQFF
d_call: .; j_call: TRBJ2-1; v_call: TRBV6-5; clone_size: .; cdr3_nt: TGTGCCAGCAGTTACTGGTCCGGACTAGGGGGTGAGCAGTTCTTC; cdr3_aa: CASSYWSGLGGEQFF
d_call: TRBD2; j_call: TRBJ2-5; v_call: TRBV20-1; clone_size: .; cdr3_nt: TGCAGTGCTAAAGCGGGAGCTCAAGGGGAGCAGTACTTC; cdr3_aa: CSAKAGAQGEQYF
d_call: .; j_call: TRBJ1-4; v_call: TRBV20-1; clone_size: .; cdr3_nt: TGCAGTGCTACCATCGGACAGAGTAATGAAAAACTGTTTTTT; cdr3_aa: CSATIGQSNEKLFF
d_call: TRBD1; j_call: TRBJ2-7; v_call: TRBV20-1; clone_size: .; cdr3_nt: TGCAGTGCCTCCCCCGGGCCGGGACAGGGCCTTTACGAGCAGTACTTC; cdr3_aa: CSASPGPGQGLYEQYF
d_call: TRBD2; j_call: TRBJ2-3; v_call: TRBV29-1; clone_size: few; cdr3_nt: TGCAGCGTTGATTGGCGGGAGGGCTTTACAGATACGCAGTATTTT; cdr3_aa: CSVDWREGFTDTQYF
d_call: TRBD2; j_call: TRBJ2-1; v_call: TRBV7-3; clone_size: .; cdr3_nt: TGTGCCAGCAGCCAAAGGGCAAGCGGGAGCCGATACAATGAGCAGTTCTTC; cdr3_aa: CASSQRASGSRYNEQFF
d_call: .; j_call: TRBJ2-1; v_call: TRBV27; clone_size: few; cdr3_nt: TGTGCCAGCAGTTTATATGGCAATGAGCAGTTCTTC; cdr3_aa: CASSLYGNEQFF
d_call: .; j_call: TRBJ2-7; v_call: TRBV7-2; clone_size: .; cdr3_nt: TGTGCCAGCAGCGCCCCGACTCTCTACGAGCAGTACTTC; cdr3_aa: CASSAPTLYEQYF
d_call: .; j_call: TRBJ1-5; v_call: TRBV10-3; clone_size: .; cdr3_nt: TGTGCCATCAGTCCCGGCAATCAGCCCCAGCATTTT; cdr3_aa: CAISPGNQPQHF
d_call: .; j_call: TRBJ2-1; v_call: TRBV4-1; clone_size: .; cdr3_nt: TGCGCCAGCAGCCAAGATCGAGGCCGCTACAATGAGCAGTTCTTC; cdr3_aa: CASSQDRGRYNEQFF
d_call: .; j_call: TRBJ2-5; v_call: TRBV6-2/TRBV6-3; clone_size: .; cdr3_nt: TGTGCCAGCAGAGGGGGGACTCAAGAGACCCAGTACTTC; cdr3_aa: CASRGGTQETQYF
d_call: TRBD1; j_call: TRBJ2-7; v_call: TRBV2; clone_size: .; cdr3_nt: TGTACCAGCGATGTGACAGGGGGCTCCTACGAGCAGTACTTC; cdr3_aa: CTSDVTGGSYEQYF
d_call: .; j_call: TRBJ2-5; v_call: TRBV11-2; clone_size: .; cdr3_nt: TGTGCCAGCAGCTCCTCCCAAACCCAGTACTTC; cdr3_aa: CASSSSQTQYF
d_call: TRBD2; j_call: TRBJ2-7; v_call: TRBV15; clone_size: few; cdr3_nt: TGTGCCACCAGCAGAGAGAACGCGGGAGCTTACAATGAGCAGTACTTC; cdr3_aa: CATSRENAGAYNEQYF
d_call: TRBD2; j_call: TRBJ2-1; v_call: TRBV2; clone_size: .; cdr3_nt: TGTGCCAGCAGTGTAAGAGAGAAAAGCGGGGGGGCTGACAATGAGCAGTTCTTC; cdr3_aa: CASSVREKSGGADNEQFF
d_call: .; j_call: TRBJ2-2; v_call: TRBV12-3/TRBV12-4; clone_size: once; cdr3_nt: TGTGCCAGCAGCTGGGATGTGCATTTTAATACCGGGGAGCTGTTTTTT; cdr3_aa: CASSWDVHFNTGELFF
d_call: TRBD1; j_call: TRBJ2-5; v_call: TRBV6-6; clone_size: few; cdr3_nt: TGTGCCAGCAGTTACGGACAGGGGCCACTTTCTGGGGAGACCCAGTACTTC; cdr3_aa: CASSYGQGPLSGETQYF
d_call: .; j_call: TRBJ1-6; v_call: TRBV20-1; clone_size: .; cdr3_nt: TGCAGTGCTACCGGGGGCTCTAGCTCCTATAATTCACCCCTCCACTTT; cdr3_aa: CSATGGSSSYNSPLHF
d_call: .; j_call: TRBJ2-7; v_call: TRBV3-1; clone_size: .; cdr3_nt: TGTGCCAGCAGCCCCCTCGAAGGGAGCGAGCAGTACTTC; cdr3_aa: CASSPLEGSEQYF
d_call: TRBD1; j_call: TRBJ2-2; v_call: TRBV10-3; clone_size: .; cdr3_nt: TGTGCCACCACCGGAGGACAGGGAAGTACCGGGGAGCTGTTTTTT; cdr3_aa: CATTGGQGSTGELFF
d_call: .; j_call: TRBJ1-2; v_call: TRBV3-1; clone_size: few; cdr3_nt: TGTGCCAGCAGCCAAGAAGTAAACACAAACTATGGCTACACCTTC; cdr3_aa: CASSQEVNTNYGYTF
d_call: TRBD1; j_call: TRBJ1-2; v_call: TRBV30; clone_size: .; cdr3_nt: TGTGCCTGGAGGGGCCGGGACAGCTTACGACTTAATGGCTACACCTTC; cdr3_aa: CAWRGRDSLRLNGYTF
d_call: TRBD1; j_call: TRBJ1-2; v_call: TRBV7-2; clone_size: few; cdr3_nt: TGTGCCAGCAGCTTACCCGGGACAGCTCTCTATGGCTACACCTTC; cdr3_aa: CASSLPGTALYGYTF
d_call: TRBD1; j_call: TRBJ2-4; v_call: TRBV10-3; clone_size: once; cdr3_nt: TGTGCCATCAGTGAGGGGCCGGGACAGCGTAACATTCAGTACTTC; cdr3_aa: CAISEGPGQRNIQYF
d_call: TRBD2; j_call: TRBJ2-4; v_call: TRBV20-1; clone_size: .; cdr3_nt: TGCAGTGCTTCCCTCGGGGGGGCGCGGATGAACATTCAGTACTTC; cdr3_aa: CSASLGGARMNIQYF
d_call: .; j_call: TRBJ1-2; v_call: TRBV7-8; clone_size: .; cdr3_nt: TGTGCCAGCAGCCCAGGATATTCAAACTATGGCTACACCTTC; cdr3_aa: CASSPGYSNYGYTF
d_call: .; j_call: TRBJ2-7; v_call: TRBV6-6; clone_size: few; cdr3_nt: TGTGCCAGCAGTTACTCCCCGCCGGACCGCGGGTACTTC; cdr3_aa: CASSYSPPDRGYF
d_call: .; j_call: TRBJ1-4; v_call: TRBV28; clone_size: .; cdr3_nt: TGTGCCAGCAGTTTACTTAGGCGTGCAACTAATGAAAAACTGTTTTTT; cdr3_aa: CASSLLRRATNEKLFF
d_call: TRBD2; j_call: TRBJ2-7; v_call: TRBV27; clone_size: .; cdr3_nt: TGTGCCAGCAGCCCCGTAGCGGGGGCCTACGAGCAGTACTTC; cdr3_aa: CASSPVAGAYEQYF
d_call: .; j_call: TRBJ2-7; v_call: TRBV29-1; clone_size: .; cdr3_nt: TGCAGCGTCGTCCGAGACACCTCCTACGAGCAGTACTTC; cdr3_aa: CSVVRDTSYEQYF
d_call: TRBD1; j_call: TRBJ1-6; v_call: TRBV9; clone_size: few; cdr3_nt: TGTGCCAGCGGGCAGACAGGGACGAATTCACCCCTCCACTTT; cdr3_aa: CASGQTGTNSPLHF
d_call: .; j_call: TRBJ2-5; v_call: TRBV12-3/TRBV12-4; clone_size: .; cdr3_nt: TGTGCCAGCAGTTTACAACTGGCGGAGACCCAGTACTTC; cdr3_aa: CASSLQLAETQYF
d_call: .; j_call: TRBJ2-1; v_call: TRBV12-3/TRBV12-4; clone_size: few; cdr3_nt: TGTGCCAGCAGTTTTGGAGGGAGTTGGGATGAGCAGTTCTTC; cdr3_aa: CASSFGGSWDEQFF
d_call: .; j_call: TRBJ1-2; v_call: TRBV12-3/TRBV12-4; clone_size: .; cdr3_nt: TGTGCCAGCAGCCTAGACGTGGACTATGGCTACACCTTC; cdr3_aa: CASSLDVDYGYTF
d_call: .; j_call: TRBJ1-1; v_call: TRBV7-8; clone_size: .; cdr3_nt: TGTGCCAGCAGCTTACAGGCCGGCTACACTGAAGCTTTCTTT; cdr3_aa: CASSLQAGYTEAFF
d_call: .; j_call: TRBJ1-2; v_call: TRBV29-1; clone_size: few; cdr3_nt: TGCAGCGTTGAATGGGGAGGGGGGTATGGCTACACCTTC; cdr3_aa: CSVEWGGGYGYTF
d_call: TRBD1; j_call: TRBJ2-1; v_call: TRBV27; clone_size: .; cdr3_nt: TGTGCCAGCAGTCGACAGGGAACTGAGCAGTTCTTC; cdr3_aa: CASSRQGTEQFF
d_call: .; j_call: TRBJ1-1; v_call: TRBV20-1; clone_size: .; cdr3_nt: TGCAGTGCTAGGCCCCTAGGACAGCCGAACACTGAAGCTTTCTTT; cdr3_aa: CSARPLGQPNTEAFF
d_call: TRBD1; j_call: TRBJ2-4; v_call: TRBV4-3; clone_size: .; cdr3_nt: TGCGCCAGCAGCCAAGATCTGGGGGACAGACAGTACTTC; cdr3_aa: CASSQDLGDRQYF
d_call: TRBD2; j_call: TRBJ2-3; v_call: TRBV7-9; clone_size: .; cdr3_nt: TGTGCCAGCAGCTTAGCGGGACTAGCGGACGGCACAGATACGCAGTATTTT; cdr3_aa: CASSLAGLADGTDTQYF
d_call: TRBD1; j_call: TRBJ2-2; v_call: TRBV9; clone_size: .; cdr3_nt: TGTGCCAGCAGCGTACGAACAGGGGCCGGGGAGCTGTTTTTT; cdr3_aa: CASSVRTGAGELFF
d_call: TRBD1; j_call: TRBJ2-7; v_call: TRBV12-3/TRBV12-4; clone_size: many; cdr3_nt: TGTGCCAGTAGACAGGGTTTAAGGCTCGAGCAGTACTTC; cdr3_aa: CASRQGLRLEQYF
d_call: .; j_call: TRBJ1-4; v_call: TRBV24-1; clone_size: .; cdr3_nt: TGTGCCACCAGTGACTTGGCCGAAAATGAAAAACTGTTTTTT; cdr3_aa: CATSDLAENEKLFF
d_call: .; j_call: TRBJ1-5; v_call: TRBV6-5; clone_size: .; cdr3_nt: TGTGCCAGCCGAGGGGAGGGACAGCCCCAGCATTTT; cdr3_aa: CASRGEGQPQHF
d_call: TRBD1; j_call: TRBJ2-7; v_call: TRBV13; clone_size: .; cdr3_nt: TGTACCAGCAGCCGGGGACAGGACTACGAGCAGTACTTC; cdr3_aa: CTSSRGQDYEQYF
d_call: .; j_call: TRBJ2-7; v_call: TRBV18; clone_size: .; cdr3_nt: TGTGCCAGCTCGGGACTGGACTCCTACGAGCAGTACTTC; cdr3_aa: CASSGLDSYEQYF
d_call: TRBD2; j_call: TRBJ2-7; v_call: TRBV29-1; clone_size: .; cdr3_nt: TGCAGCGTTGTAGCCAGCGGGAACCTATACGAGCAGTACTTC; cdr3_aa: CSVVASGNLYEQYF
d_call: TRBD1; j_call: TRBJ1-4; v_call: TRBV6-6; clone_size: .; cdr3_nt: TGTGCCAGCAGTTACCCGGGACAGGGGAAGGAAAAACTGTTTTTT; cdr3_aa: CASSYPGQGKEKLFF